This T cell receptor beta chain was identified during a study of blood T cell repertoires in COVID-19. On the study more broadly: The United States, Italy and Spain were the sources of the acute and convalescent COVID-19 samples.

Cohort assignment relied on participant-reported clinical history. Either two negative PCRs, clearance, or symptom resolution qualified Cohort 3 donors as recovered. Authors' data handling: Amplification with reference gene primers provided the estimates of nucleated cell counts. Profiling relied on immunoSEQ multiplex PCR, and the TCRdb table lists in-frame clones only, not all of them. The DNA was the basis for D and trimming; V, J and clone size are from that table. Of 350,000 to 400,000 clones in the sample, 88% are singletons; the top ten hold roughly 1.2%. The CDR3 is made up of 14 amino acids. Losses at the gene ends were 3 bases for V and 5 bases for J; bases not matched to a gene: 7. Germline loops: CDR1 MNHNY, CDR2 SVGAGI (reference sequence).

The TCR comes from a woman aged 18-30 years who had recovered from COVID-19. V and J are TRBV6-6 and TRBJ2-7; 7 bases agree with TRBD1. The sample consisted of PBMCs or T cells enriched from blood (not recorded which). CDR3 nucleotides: TGTGCCAGCAGTTATCCGGACAGGCAGGACGAGCAGTACTTC. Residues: CASSYPDRQDEQYF.